The 5 T cell receptor beta chains reported below all come from one sample, sequenced in a study of blood T cell repertoires in COVID-19. The data were produced by immunoSEQ multiplex PCR, yet TCRdb's version contains in-frame clones alone and is incomplete. Of approximately 300,000 clones in the sample, around 83% were seen once. What was sequenced was peripheral blood. These receptors were obtained from a woman in her 50s with acute or convalescent COVID-19.

The chain has TRBV15 and TRBJ2-7, with 7 nucleotides matching TRBD1. Germline V CDR1 and CDR2: LNHNV, YYDKDF (reference sequence). The V segment lost 3 bases and the J segment 2 bases; nucleotides outside the gene matches: 4. The CDR3 is 14 amino acids. CDR3 sequence (DNA): TGTGCCACCAGCAGGGACAGGTCCGCCTACGAGCAGTACGTC. This translates into CATSRDRSAYEQYV.

This clone was recorded only once. The CDR3 loop is CASSIRTQDEKLFF. CDR3 nucleotide sequence: TGTGCCAGTAGTATCAGGACACAGGATGAAAAACTGTTTTTT. V usage is TRBV19 and J usage is TRBJ1-4, with TRBD1 as a possible D gene (5 bases). Looked up from germline, CDR1 is LNHDA and CDR2 is SQIVND (reference sequence). Trimming shortened V by 3 bases and J by 6 bases, and 11 bases separated the two germline ends. The length of the CDR3 is 14 residues.

This chain connects TRBV6-5 to TRBJ2-5; D ambiguous. The germline V gene encodes CDR1 MNHEY and CDR2 SVGAGI. The CDR3 length is 16 residues. V shed 0 bases and J shed 0 bases, with 11 bases lying between them. CDR3: CASSYSKNSDQETQYF. The DNA for the CDR3 is TGTGCCAGCAGTTACTCCAAAAATTCAGACCAAGAGACCCAGTACTTC.

CDR3 protein: CASSLGAGAGPDTQYF. The DNA for the CDR3 is TGTGCCAGCAGCCTCGGAGCGGGCGCCGGACCAGATACGCAGTATTTT. The chain uses TRBV7-8 and TRBJ2-3; possibly TRBD2 for D (6 bases). Between the trimmed V and J ends, which lost 5 bases and 4 bases, there was a span of 19 bases. The V gene's germline CDR1 is SGHVS and CDR2 FQNEAQ. This CDR3 spans 16 amino acids.

V and J are TRBV9 and TRBJ2-1; 10 positions agree with TRBD2. V lost 0 bases to trimming and J lost 7 bases; unmatched junction nucleotides: 7. The CDR3 extends over 16 amino acids. Germline V gene data show CDR1 as SGDLS and CDR2 as YYNGEE. The CDR3 is CASSVGTSGASNEQFF. CDR3 DNA: TGTGCCAGCAGCGTAGGGACTAGCGGCGCGTCGAATGAGCAGTTCTTC.